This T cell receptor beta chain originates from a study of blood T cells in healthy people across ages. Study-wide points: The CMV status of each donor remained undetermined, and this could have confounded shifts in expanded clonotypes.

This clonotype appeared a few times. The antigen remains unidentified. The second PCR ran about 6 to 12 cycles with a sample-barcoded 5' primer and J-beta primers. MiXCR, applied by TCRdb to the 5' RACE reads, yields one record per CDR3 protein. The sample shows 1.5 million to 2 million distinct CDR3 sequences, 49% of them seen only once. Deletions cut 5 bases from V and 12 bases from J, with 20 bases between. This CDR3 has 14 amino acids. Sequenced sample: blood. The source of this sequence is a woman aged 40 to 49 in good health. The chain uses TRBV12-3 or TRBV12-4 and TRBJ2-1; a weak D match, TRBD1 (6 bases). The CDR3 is CASSTHRQGSGQFF. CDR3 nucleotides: TGTGCCAGCAGTACCCACAGGCAGGGGTCGGGGCAGTTCTTC.